This TCR beta chain was recorded in a study of blood T cells in healthy people across ages. The study's findings and limits: The unknown donor CMV status may have confounded expanded clonotype changes.

From germline, CDR1 is ENHRY and CDR2 SYGVKD. Trimming pared 5 bases from V and 1 base from J, leaving 11 bases between. The CDR3 runs 15 residues. Together with a sample-barcoded 5' primer, a J-beta primer mix was included in a second PCR lasting roughly 6 to 12 cycles. CDR3-containing paired-end reads numbered at least 2.5 million in each sample. TCRdb redid the calling of the 5' RACE reads with MiXCR, one entry per CDR3 protein. Of some 1,800,000 distinct CDR3 sequences listed, about 39% were seen once; the top ten hold 20% to 25%. Every sample had a minimum of 6.5 million PBMCs isolated. This clonotype was observed a few times. Its antigen is currently unknown.

This TCR was sampled from a human donor in good health. The chain carries TRBV10-3 and TRBJ2-2; D gene unclear. The sequenced material came from blood. The CDR3 nucleotides are TGTGCCATCAGTCCTGAGGATCGGAACACCGGGGAGCTGTTTTTT. This codes for CAISPEDRNTGELFF.